This T cell receptor (beta chain) was found in a study of blood T cell repertoires in COVID-19. The table came from immunoSEQ multiplex PCR; TCRdb's copy has only in-frame clones and leaves some out. The sample consists of some 400,000 clones, around 87% of them appearing once. This clone was counted a few times. The clonotype was recovered from a young man who had recovered from COVID-19. Sequencing was performed on PBMCs or T cells enriched from blood (not recorded which).

The CDR3 nucleotides read TGCGCCAGCAGCAGGGCGAACACCGGGGAGCTGTTTTTT. This encodes CASSRANTGELFF. The chain uses TRBV10-1 and TRBJ2-2, with a tentative D call TRBD1 (5 bases). CDR3 length: 13 amino acids. V was pared by 6 bases and J by 0 bases, with 5 bases between. The V gene's germline CDR1 is WNHNN and CDR2 SYGVQD (reference sequence).